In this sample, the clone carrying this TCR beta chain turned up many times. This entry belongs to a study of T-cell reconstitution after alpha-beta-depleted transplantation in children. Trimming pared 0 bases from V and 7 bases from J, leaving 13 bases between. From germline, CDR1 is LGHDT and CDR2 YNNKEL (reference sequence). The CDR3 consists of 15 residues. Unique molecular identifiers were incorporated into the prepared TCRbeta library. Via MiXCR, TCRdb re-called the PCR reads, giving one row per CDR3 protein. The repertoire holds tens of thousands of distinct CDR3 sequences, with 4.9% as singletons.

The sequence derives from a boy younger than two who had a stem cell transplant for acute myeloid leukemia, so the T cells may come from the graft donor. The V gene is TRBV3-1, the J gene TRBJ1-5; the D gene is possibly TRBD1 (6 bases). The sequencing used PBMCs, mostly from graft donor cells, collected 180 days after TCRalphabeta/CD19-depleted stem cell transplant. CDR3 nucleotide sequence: TGTGCCAGCAGCCAAGATAGCACAGGGACCCAGCCCCAGCATTTT. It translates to CASSQDSTGTQPQHF. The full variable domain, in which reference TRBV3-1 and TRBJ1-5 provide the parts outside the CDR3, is DTAVSQTPKYLVTQMGNDKSIKCEQNLGHDTMYWYKQDSKKFLKIMFSYNNKELIINETVPNRFSPKSPDKAHLNLHINSLELGDSAVYFCASSQDSTGTQPQHFGDGTRLSIL.